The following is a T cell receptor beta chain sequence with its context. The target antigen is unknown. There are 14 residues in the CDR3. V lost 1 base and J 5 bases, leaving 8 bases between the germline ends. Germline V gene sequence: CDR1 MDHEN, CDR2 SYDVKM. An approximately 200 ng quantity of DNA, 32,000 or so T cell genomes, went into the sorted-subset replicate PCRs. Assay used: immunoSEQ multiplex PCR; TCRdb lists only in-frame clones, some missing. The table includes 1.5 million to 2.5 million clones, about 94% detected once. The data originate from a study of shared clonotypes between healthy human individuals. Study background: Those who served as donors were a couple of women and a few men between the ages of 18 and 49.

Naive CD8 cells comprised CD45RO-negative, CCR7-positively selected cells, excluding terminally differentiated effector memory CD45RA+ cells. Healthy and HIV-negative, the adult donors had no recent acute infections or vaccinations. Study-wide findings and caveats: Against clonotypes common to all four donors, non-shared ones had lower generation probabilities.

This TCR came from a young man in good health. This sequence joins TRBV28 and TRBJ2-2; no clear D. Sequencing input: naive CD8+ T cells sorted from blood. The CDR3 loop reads CASSLSIPTGELFF. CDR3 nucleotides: TGTGCCAGCAGTTTATCTATCCCAACCGGGGAGCTGTTTTTT.